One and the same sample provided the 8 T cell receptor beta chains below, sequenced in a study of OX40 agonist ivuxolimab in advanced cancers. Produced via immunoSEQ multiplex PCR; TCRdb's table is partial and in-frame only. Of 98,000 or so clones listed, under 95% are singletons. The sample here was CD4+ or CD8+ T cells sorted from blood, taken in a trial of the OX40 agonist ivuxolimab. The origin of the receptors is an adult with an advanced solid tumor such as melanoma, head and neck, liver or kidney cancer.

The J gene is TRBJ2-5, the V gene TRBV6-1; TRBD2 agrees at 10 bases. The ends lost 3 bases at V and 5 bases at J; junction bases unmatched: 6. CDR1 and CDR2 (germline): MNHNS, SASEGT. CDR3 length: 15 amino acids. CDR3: CASSDLAGGGETQYF. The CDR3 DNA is TGTGCCAGCAGTGACTTAGCGGGGGGCGGGGAGACCCAGTACTTC.

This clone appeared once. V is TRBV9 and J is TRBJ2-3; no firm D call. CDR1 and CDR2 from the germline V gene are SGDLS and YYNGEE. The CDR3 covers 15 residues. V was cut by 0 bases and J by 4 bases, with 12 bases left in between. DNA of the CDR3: TGTGCCAGCAGCGTAGCTATAGCTGGTCCAGATACGCAGTATTTT. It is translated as CASSVAIAGPDTQYF. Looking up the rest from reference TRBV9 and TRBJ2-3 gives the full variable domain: DSGVTQTPKHLITATGQRVTLRCSPRSGDLSVYWYQQSLDQGLQFLIQYYNGEERAKGNILERFSAQQFPDLHSELNLSSLELGDSALYFCASSVAIAGPDTQYFGPGTRLTVL.

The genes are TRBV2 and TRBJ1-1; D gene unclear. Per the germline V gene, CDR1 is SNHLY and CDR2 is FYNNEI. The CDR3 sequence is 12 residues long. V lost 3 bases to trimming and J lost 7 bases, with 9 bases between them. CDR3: CASSDFLVEAFF. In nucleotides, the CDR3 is TGTGCCAGCAGTGATTTTTTGGTTGAAGCTTTCTTT.

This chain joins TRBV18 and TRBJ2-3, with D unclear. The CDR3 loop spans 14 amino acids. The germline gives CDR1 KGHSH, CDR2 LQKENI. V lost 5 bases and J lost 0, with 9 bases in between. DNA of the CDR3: TGTGCCAGCTCAGTTAGAAGAAGCACAGATACGCAGTATTTT. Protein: CASSVRRSTDTQYF.

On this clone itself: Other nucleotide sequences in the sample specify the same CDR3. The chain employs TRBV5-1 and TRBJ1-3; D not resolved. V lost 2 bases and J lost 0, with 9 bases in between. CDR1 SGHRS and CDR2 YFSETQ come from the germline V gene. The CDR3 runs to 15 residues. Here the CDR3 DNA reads TGCGCCAGCAGCTTCGGGCAGTCCTCTGGAAACACCATATATTTT. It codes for CASSFGQSSGNTIYF.

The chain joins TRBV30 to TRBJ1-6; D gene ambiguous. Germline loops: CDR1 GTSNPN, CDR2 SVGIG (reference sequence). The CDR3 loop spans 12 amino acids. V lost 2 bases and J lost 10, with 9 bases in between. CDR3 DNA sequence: TGTGCCTGGAGTTATTCGGGGTCACCCCTCCACTTT. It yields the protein CAWSYSGSPLHF.

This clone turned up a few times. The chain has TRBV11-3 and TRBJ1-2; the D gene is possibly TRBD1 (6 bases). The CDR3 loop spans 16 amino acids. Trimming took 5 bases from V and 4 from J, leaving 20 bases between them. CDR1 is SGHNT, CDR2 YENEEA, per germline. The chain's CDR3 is CASSRNPETGSYGYTF. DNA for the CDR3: TGTGCCAGCAGCCGAAACCCGGAAACAGGGTCCTATGGCTACACCTTC.

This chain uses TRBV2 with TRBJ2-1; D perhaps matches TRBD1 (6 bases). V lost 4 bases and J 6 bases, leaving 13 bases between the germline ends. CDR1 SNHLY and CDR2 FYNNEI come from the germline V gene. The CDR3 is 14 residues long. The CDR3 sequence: CASSGPRGGNEQFF. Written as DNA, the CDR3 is TGTGCCAGCAGTGGACCCCGAGGGGGCAATGAGCAGTTCTTC.